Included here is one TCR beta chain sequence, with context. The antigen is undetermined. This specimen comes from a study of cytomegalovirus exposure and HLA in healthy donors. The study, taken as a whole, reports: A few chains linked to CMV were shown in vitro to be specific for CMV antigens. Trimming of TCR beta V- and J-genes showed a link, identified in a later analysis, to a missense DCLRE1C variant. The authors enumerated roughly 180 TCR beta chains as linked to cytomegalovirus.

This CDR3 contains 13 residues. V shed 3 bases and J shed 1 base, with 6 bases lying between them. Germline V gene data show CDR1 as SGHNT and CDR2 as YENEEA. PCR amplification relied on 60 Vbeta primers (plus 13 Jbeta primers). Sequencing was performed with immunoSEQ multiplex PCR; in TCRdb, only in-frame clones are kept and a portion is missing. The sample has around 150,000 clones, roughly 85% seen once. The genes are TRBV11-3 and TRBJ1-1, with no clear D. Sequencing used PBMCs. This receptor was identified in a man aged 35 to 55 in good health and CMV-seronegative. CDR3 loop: CASSFAKNTEAFF. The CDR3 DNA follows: TGTGCCAGCAGCTTCGCGAAGAACACTGAAGCTTTCTTT. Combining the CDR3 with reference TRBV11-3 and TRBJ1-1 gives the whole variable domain EAGVVQSPRYKIIEKKQPVAFWCNPISGHNTLYWYLQNLGQGPELLIRYENEEAVDDSQLPKDRFSAERLKGVDSTLKIQPAELGDSAVYLCASSFAKNTEAFFGQGTRLTVV.